Listed below are T cell receptor beta chains from one sample, sequenced in a study of response to subunit inactivated influenza vaccine. In TCRdb, the RT-PCR reads were re-called with MiXCR into one record per CDR3 protein. The sample has over 750,000 distinct CDR3 sequences, 21% seen once. The specimen was PBMCs from blood, collected 4 to 6 days after vaccination. The receptors were gathered from a man aged 50-59 years who received an inactivated influenza vaccine. The CDR3 runs from the conserved cysteine through the conserved F or W. Each record gives: clone size, V gene, D gene, J gene, CDR3 DNA, CDR3 protein. D genes are given only for firm matches. The size of a clone is reported for some rows only, either as once, few or many, or as a class for expanded clones.

few	TRBV20-1	.	TRBJ2-2	TGCAGTGCTAGGGGACTTCTCTCGAACACCGGGGAGCTGTTTTTT	CSARGLLSNTGELFF
few	TRBV12-3/TRBV12-4	TRBD2	TRBJ2-3	TGTGCCAGCAGTCCTTATAGCGGGGGGCGGAGCACAGATACGCAGTATTTT	CASSPYSGGRSTDTQYF
many	TRBV29-1	TRBD1	TRBJ2-1	TGCAGCGCCGAAAACTCACCGGGACAGCATTACAATGAGCAGTTCTTC	CSAENSPGQHYNEQFF
.	TRBV27	.	TRBJ2-5	TGTGCCAGCAGCCTAAGACGGACCCACGAGACCCAGTACTTC	CASSLRRTHETQYF
.	TRBV28	TRBD2	TRBJ2-3	TGTGCCAGCATCTTAGCGGGTAGCACAGATACGCAGTATTTT	CASILAGSTDTQYF
.	TRBV12-3/TRBV12-4	.	TRBJ2-2	TGTGCCAGCAGTTTTAGAAGGGGAGACACCGGGGAGCTGTTTTTT	CASSFRRGDTGELFF
many	TRBV20-1	.	TRBJ2-7	TGCAGTGCTATGGGCAGGGGTTACGAGCAGTACTTC	CSAMGRGYEQYF
.	TRBV5-6	.	TRBJ1-2	TGTGCCAGCAGCTTAACCGGGGGGGGAGACACCTTC	CASSLTGGGDTF
few	TRBV7-2	TRBD2	TRBJ2-3	TGTGCCAGCAGCCCTGGGGCTAGCGGCCCAGATACGCAGTATTTT	CASSPGASGPDTQYF
.	TRBV20-1	.	TRBJ1-5	TGCAGTGCTATAGGGCAGGACAATCAGCCCCAGCATTTT	CSAIGQDNQPQHF
.	TRBV29-1	TRBD1	TRBJ2-3	TGCAGCGTTGACCGTCAGGGGGCAGATACGCAGTATTTT	CSVDRQGADTQYF
few	TRBV6-1	.	TRBJ1-5	TGTGCCAGCAGTGAAGCAGGGTACCAGCCCCAGCATTTT	CASSEAGYQPQHF